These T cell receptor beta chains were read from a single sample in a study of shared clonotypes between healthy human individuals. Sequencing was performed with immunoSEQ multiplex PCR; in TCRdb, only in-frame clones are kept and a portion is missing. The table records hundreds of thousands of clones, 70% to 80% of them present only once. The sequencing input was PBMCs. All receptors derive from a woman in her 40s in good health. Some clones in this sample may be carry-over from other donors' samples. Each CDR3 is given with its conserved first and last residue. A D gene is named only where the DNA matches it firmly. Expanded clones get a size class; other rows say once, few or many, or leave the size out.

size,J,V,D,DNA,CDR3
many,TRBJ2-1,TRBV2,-,TGTGCCAGCAGGTTTTTAGCGGATTACAATGAGCAGTTCTTC,CASRFLADYNEQFF
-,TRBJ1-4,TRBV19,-,TGTGCCAGTAGTATCCTCCGAGGAGGACCTAATGAAAAACTGTTTTTT,CASSILRGGPNEKLFF
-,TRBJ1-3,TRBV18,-,TGTGCCAGCTCAGCGGACAGAGCTGGAAACACCATATATTTT,CASSADRAGNTIYF
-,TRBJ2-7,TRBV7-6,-,TGTGCCAGCAGCCCTTTGGGGGGCCCGCGGGACTTCTACGAGCAGTACTTC,CASSPLGGPRDFYEQYF
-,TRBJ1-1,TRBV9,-,TGTGCCAGCAGCCCCCAAGGGGGGAACACTGAAGCTTTCTTT,CASSPQGGNTEAFF
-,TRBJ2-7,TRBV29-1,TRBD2,TGCAGCGTTGAAACCCCGGGACTAGCGGGAGGGGTTACCTACGAGCAGTACTTC,CSVETPGLAGGVTYEQYF
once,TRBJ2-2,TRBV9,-,TGTGCCAGCAGCGTTGATCGGGAGCTGTTTTTT,CASSVDRELFF
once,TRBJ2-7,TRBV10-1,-,TGCGCCAGCAGAGACGGGGGGCCTTACACACCACTCATATGCGAGCAGTACTTC,CASRDGGPYTPLICEQYF
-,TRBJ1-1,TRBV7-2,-,TGTGCCAGCAGCTTAGAGCAGGCGGCCACTGAAGCTTTCTTT,CASSLEQAATEAFF
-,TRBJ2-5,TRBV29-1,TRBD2,TGCAGCGTTAGCGGGAGGACCACCCAGTACTTC,CSVSGRTTQYF
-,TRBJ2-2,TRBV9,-,TGTGCCAGCACCTATGAGGTGGGTGAAGTCACCGGGGAGCTGTTTTTT,CASTYEVGEVTGELFF
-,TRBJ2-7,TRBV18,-,TGTGCCAGCTCACCACGGCAGCTGGGAACTACCTACGAGCAGTACTTC,CASSPRQLGTTYEQYF
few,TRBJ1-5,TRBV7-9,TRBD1,TGTGCCAGCAGCGGGACAGGGTTAGGTCAGCCCCAGCATTTT,CASSGTGLGQPQHF
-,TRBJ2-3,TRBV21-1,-,TGTGCCAGCAGCAAACCCCGGGGGGTAGCGGACACAGATACGCAGTATTTT,CASSKPRGVADTDTQYF
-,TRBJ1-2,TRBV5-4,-,TGTGCCAGCAGCTTGGCCAATTGGGGGAACTATGGCTACACCTTC,CASSLANWGNYGYTF
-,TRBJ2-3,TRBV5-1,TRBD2,TGCGCCAGCAGCCGCGGGACTAGCGGGAGGACTAGCACAGATACGCAGTATTTT,CASSRGTSGRTSTDTQYF
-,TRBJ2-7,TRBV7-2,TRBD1,TGTGCCAGCAGCCTAGCCGGACAGGGGGCATACGAGCAGTACTTC,CASSLAGQGAYEQYF
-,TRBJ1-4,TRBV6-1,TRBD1,TGTGCCAGCACCCCCGACAGGGGGAATGAAAAACTGTTTTTT,CASTPDRGNEKLFF
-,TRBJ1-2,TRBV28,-,TGTGCCAGCAGTCGATACCCGACGACAGTCTTGAACTATGGCTACACCTTC,CASSRYPTTVLNYGYTF
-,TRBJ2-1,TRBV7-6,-,TGTGCCAGCAGCCTCGCCCATAGCAATGAGCAGTTCTTC,CASSLAHSNEQFF
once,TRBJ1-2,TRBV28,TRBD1,TGTGCCAGCATTAAAACCGGGACAGGAGGCTATGGCTACACCTTC,CASIKTGTGGYGYTF
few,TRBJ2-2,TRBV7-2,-,TGTGCCAGCAGCCCACTTCCCATGGGGGTCACCGGGGAGCTGTTTTTT,CASSPLPMGVTGELFF
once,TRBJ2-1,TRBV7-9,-,TGTGCCAGCAGCTTACTATGGGAGGTCGCCTACAATGAGCAGTTCTTC,CASSLLWEVAYNEQFF
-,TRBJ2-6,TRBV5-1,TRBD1,TGCGCCAGCAGCAAGACAGGGGACTCTGGGGCCAACGTCCTGACTTTC,CASSKTGDSGANVLTF
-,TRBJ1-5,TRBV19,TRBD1,TGTGCCAGTAGTATCCTACAGGGGGGAGGCAATCAGCCCCAGCATTTT,CASSILQGGGNQPQHF
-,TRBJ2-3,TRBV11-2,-,TGTGCCAGCAGCCCAGGACTACTTAGCACAGATACGCAGTATTTT,CASSPGLLSTDTQYF
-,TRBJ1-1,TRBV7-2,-,TGTGCCAGCAGCTTTGGGATGAACACTGAAGCTTTCTTT,CASSFGMNTEAFF
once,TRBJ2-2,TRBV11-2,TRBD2,TGTGCCAGCAGCTTCGGGGGGGATATCGGCACCGGGGAGCTGTTTTTT,CASSFGGDIGTGELFF
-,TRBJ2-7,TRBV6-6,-,TGTGCCAGCAGTAGACAGGTCTTCTACGAGCAGTACTTC,CASSRQVFYEQYF
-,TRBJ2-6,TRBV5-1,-,TGCGCCAGTTATAATTCTGGGGCCAACGTCCTGACTTTC,CASYNSGANVLTF
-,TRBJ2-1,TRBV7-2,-,TGTGCCAGCAGCCCCCGGCGGGATACATTGTACAATGAGCAGTTCTTC,CASSPRRDTLYNEQFF
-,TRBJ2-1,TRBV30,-,TGTGCCTGGAGATTACGGGAGCCCAATGAGCAGTTCTTC,CAWRLREPNEQFF
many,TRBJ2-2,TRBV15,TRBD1,TGTGCCACGGAGACAGGGGCCTCGAACACCGGGGAGCTGTTTTTT,CATETGASNTGELFF
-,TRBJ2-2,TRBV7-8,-,TGTGCCAGCAGCTTAAGCGGAGGAGTGAACACCGGGGAGCTGTTTTTT,CASSLSGGVNTGELFF